The 18 T cell receptor beta chains reported below all come from one sample, sequenced in a study of T-cell memory formation after mild COVID-19. TCRdb redid the calling of the 5' RACE reads with MiXCR, one entry per CDR3 protein. The profile shows approximately 240,000 distinct CDR3 sequences, roughly 15% of them singletons. The sequencing sample was made of PBMCs or a T cell subset sorted from them (not recorded which). The receptors stem from a man aged 18 to 35 who had mild COVID-19 (a few samples of this study predate the infection). Cell type and time point are not known.

In its sample, this clonotype was seen many times. The chain is built from TRBV30 and TRBJ2-5, with D possibly being TRBD2 (5 bases). CDR1 and CDR2 from the germline V gene are GTSNPN and SVGIG (reference sequence). V dropped 1 base and J dropped 5 bases, with 17 bases sitting between them. This CDR3 has 15 residues. In DNA, the CDR3 is TGTGCCTGGAGTGAGGGAGCACAAACGGGGGAGACCCAGTACTTC. Residues: CAWSEGAQTGETQYF.

This clonotype was seen a few times. This chain links TRBV7-2 with TRBJ1-5, with D possibly TRBD1 on 5 matching bases. The V end was cut by 3 bases, the J end by 0 bases, with 12 bases between. This CDR3 is 16 amino acids long. CDR1 and CDR2 (germline): SGHTA, FQGNSA. CDR3 coding DNA: TGTGCCAGCAGCTTCGTCGCGGGGGGTAGCAATCAGCCCCAGCATTTT. This codes for CASSFVAGGSNQPQHF.

Only a few counts were recorded for this clonotype. The rearrangement links TRBV6-5 to TRBJ1-5; D may be TRBD1 (5 bases). This CDR3 is built from 14 residues. Per the germline V gene, CDR1 is MNHEY and CDR2 is SVGAGI. Trimming stripped 2 bases from V and 9 bases from J, with 14 bases between. CDR3 DNA: TGTGCCAGCAGTTACGACGGGGCAAGGGGGCCCCAGCATTTT. It is translated as CASSYDGARGPQHF.

V is TRBV19 and J is TRBJ1-5; D is undetermined. Germline CDR1 is LNHDA and CDR2 is SQIVND (reference sequence). The CDR3 sequence is 12 residues long. V was cut by 8 bases and J by 5 bases, with 10 bases left in between. CDR3 in DNA: TGTGCCAGTGGGGATGCCTATCAGCCCCAGCATTTT. It specifies CASGDAYQPQHF.

The chain joins TRBV7-9 to TRBJ1-2; 7 bases align to TRBD1. Germline V gene data show CDR1 as SEHNR and CDR2 as FQNEAQ (reference sequence). V shed 5 bases and J 6 bases; nucleotides not matched to a gene: 6. The CDR3 has 13 residues. This CDR3 reads CASSRDRSDGYTF. The CDR3, as DNA: TGTGCCAGCAGCCGGGACAGAAGTGATGGCTACACCTTC.

This clonotype was seen many times. This chain's CDR3 is CASSFQGEETQYF. The CDR3 nucleotides read TGTGCCAGCAGCTTTCAGGGAGAAGAGACCCAGTACTTC. The chain couples TRBV7-2 to TRBJ2-5; either TRBD1 or TRBD2 may supply D (5 bases each). The length of the CDR3 is 13 residues. Trimming took off 3 bases at V and 3 bases at J, with 8 bases between the two ends. Germline CDR1 is SGHTA and CDR2 is FQGNSA.

The chain employs TRBV2 and TRBJ2-5; 10 bases align to TRBD1. Losses at the gene ends were 8 bases for V and 5 bases for J; bases not matched to a gene: 8. The CDR3 covers 14 residues. The germline V gene has CDR1 SNHLY and CDR2 FYNNEI. The CDR3 protein is CASPGTGARETQYF. In nucleotides, the CDR3 is TGTGCCAGCCCCGGGACAGGGGCAAGGGAGACCCAGTACTTC.

The gene calls are TRBV5-4 and TRBJ2-1, with no clear D. Trimming removed 3 bases from V and 5 bases from J, with 9 bases in between. Germline-derived CDR1 and CDR2 are SGHNT and YYREEE (reference sequence). This CDR3 region has 13 residues. The CDR3 DNA reads as TGTGCCAGCAGCTCGACCGACAACAATGAGCAGTTCTTC. As protein: CASSSTDNNEQFF.

The V and J genes are TRBV4-3 and TRBJ1-2; D unresolved. CDR1 and CDR2 (germline): LGHNA, YSLEER. The length of the CDR3 is 14 residues. Trimming took 4 bases from V and 2 from J, leaving 11 bases between them. CDR3 nucleotides: TGCGCCAGCAGCCGGGCAGACGGGAACTATGGCTACACCTTC. Translated: CASSRADGNYGYTF.

The table lists this clonotype with a few counts. The rearrangement uses TRBV29-1 and TRBJ1-4; 7 bases fit TRBD1. The CDR3 is made up of 14 amino acids. Trimming cost V 6 bases and J 7 bases; bases outside gene matches: 11. CDR1 and CDR2 (germline): SQVTM, ANQGSEA. The CDR3 loop reads CSVFSGGRSEKLFF. The CDR3 DNA sequence: TGCAGCGTCTTTTCAGGGGGGCGGAGTGAAAAACTGTTTTTT.

This clonotype appeared a few times. The rearrangement links TRBV4-1 to TRBJ1-5, with D uncertain. V was clipped by 0 bases and J by 11 bases, with 11 bases between them. Germline V gives CDR1 MGHRA, CDR2 YSYEKL. CDR3 length: 13 amino acids. CDR3 nucleotide sequence: TGCGCCAGCAGCCAAGATCACTATACGGCCCAGCATTTT. This codes for CASSQDHYTAQHF.

This clonotype has more than one count but fewer than ten. The genes are TRBV7-9 and TRBJ1-3; D is unclear. The CDR3 covers 15 residues. Per germline, CDR1 SEHNR and CDR2 FQNEAQ (reference sequence). Trimming removed 5 bases from V and 1 base from J, with 12 bases in between. In DNA form, the CDR3 reads TGTGCCAGCAGCAACACAGCGGGTTCTGGAAACACCATATATTTT. As protein: CASSNTAGSGNTIYF.

The chain uses TRBV5-1 and TRBJ2-3; no reliable D call. Germline CDR1 reads SGHRS; CDR2 reads YFSETQ. This CDR3 is 15 amino acids long. V shed 2 bases and J shed 0 bases, with 10 bases lying between them. The CDR3 nucleotides are TGCGCCAGCAGCTTCGACTTAACTAGCACAGATACGCAGTATTTT. Translated: CASSFDLTSTDTQYF.

This clonotype was detected only a few times. J is TRBJ2-6 and V is TRBV19; D is uncertain. This CDR3 is built from 15 residues. CDR1 and CDR2 from the germline V gene are LNHDA and SQIVND (reference sequence). The V end lost 3 bases, the J end lost 1 base, and 7 bases lay between the germline ends. In nucleotides, the CDR3 is TGTGCCAGTAGTATTTGGGCTTCTGGGGCCAACGTCCTGACTTTC. It encodes CASSIWASGANVLTF.

This clonotype was counted between two and nine times. This chain uses TRBV7-9 with TRBJ1-2; D call uncertain. Germline CDR1 is SEHNR and CDR2 is FQNEAQ (reference sequence). The CDR3 totals 14 residues. Trimming took 3 bases from V and 1 from J, leaving 9 bases between them. The CDR3 loop reads CASSLGRSNYGYTF. CDR3 DNA sequence: TGTGCCAGCAGCTTGGGCAGGAGTAACTATGGCTACACCTTC.

This clonotype came up a few times. V is TRBV6-6 and J is TRBJ2-1; possibly TRBD1 for D (5 bases). Germline V gene data show CDR1 as MNHNY and CDR2 as SVGAGI (reference sequence). Trimming removed 4 bases at V and 4 bases at J, with 26 bases between. The CDR3 is 19 amino acids. The CDR3 spells CASSFFINPRDRQYNEQFF. The CDR3 DNA reads as TGTGCCAGCAGTTTCTTCATCAACCCCCGTGATAGACAGTACAATGAGCAGTTCTTC.

This clonotype was recorded a few times. CDR3 DNA sequence: TGTGCCAGCAGCTTGGTGGGGACAGGGGATTCACCCCTCCACTTT. It encodes CASSLVGTGDSPLHF. The V gene is TRBV5-4, the J gene TRBJ1-6, with 10 bases lining up with TRBD1. Germline CDR1 and CDR2: SGHNT and YYREEE (reference sequence). Losses at the gene ends were 0 bases for V and 8 bases for J; bases not matched to a gene: 2. The CDR3 totals 15 residues.

This chain uses TRBV28 with TRBJ1-1; D is unresolved. Germline V gene sequence: CDR1 MDHEN, CDR2 SYDVKM. The CDR3 consists of 13 residues. Deletions cut 3 bases from V and 13 bases from J, with 18 bases between. The CDR3 DNA is TGTGCCAGCAGTTTCCCTTTTTCCTCTCAAGGTTTCTTT. Encoded protein: CASSFPFSSQGFF.